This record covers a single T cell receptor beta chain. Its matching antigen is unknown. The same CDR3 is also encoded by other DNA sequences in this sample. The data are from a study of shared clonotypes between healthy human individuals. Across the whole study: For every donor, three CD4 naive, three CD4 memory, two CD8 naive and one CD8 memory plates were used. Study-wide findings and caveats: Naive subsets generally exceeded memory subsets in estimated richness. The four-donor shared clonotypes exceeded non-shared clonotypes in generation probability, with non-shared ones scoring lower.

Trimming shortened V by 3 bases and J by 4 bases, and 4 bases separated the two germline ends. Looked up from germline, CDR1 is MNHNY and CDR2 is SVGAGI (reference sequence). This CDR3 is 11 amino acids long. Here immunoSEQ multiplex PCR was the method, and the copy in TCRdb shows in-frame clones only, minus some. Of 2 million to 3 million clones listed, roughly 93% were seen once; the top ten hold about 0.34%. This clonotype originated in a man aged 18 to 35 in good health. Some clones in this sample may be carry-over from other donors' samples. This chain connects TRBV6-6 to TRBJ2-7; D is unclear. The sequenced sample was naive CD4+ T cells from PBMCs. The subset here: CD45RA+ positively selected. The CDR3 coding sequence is TGTGCCAGCAGTTATAATTACGAGCAGTACTTC. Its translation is CASSYNYEQYF.